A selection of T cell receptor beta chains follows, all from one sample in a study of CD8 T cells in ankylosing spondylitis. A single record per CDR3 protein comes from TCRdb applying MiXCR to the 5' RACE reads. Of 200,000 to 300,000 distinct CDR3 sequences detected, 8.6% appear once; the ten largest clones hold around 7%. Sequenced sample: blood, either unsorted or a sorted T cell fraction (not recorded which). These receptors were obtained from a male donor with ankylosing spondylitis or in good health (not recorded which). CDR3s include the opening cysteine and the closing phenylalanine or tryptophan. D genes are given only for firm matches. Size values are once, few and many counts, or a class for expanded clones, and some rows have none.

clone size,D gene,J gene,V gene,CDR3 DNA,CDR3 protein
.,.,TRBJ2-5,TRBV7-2,TGTGCCAGCACCTTCCAATCCCAAGAGACCCAGTACTTC,CASTFQSQETQYF
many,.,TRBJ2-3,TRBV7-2,TGTGCCAGCAGCTCTGACCCGACAGATACGCAGTATTTT,CASSSDPTDTQYF
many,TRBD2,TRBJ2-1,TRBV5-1,TGCGCCAGCAGCCCGGAAGCGGGGGCAAGGAATGAGCAGTTCTTC,CASSPEAGARNEQFF
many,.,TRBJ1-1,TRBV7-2,TGTGCCAGCAGCGCACAGACAAGGGGCACTGAAGCTTTCTTT,CASSAQTRGTEAFF
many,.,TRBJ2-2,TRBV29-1,TGCAGCGTTGGAAGCCGCGCAACCTCCACCGGGGAGCTGTTTTTT,CSVGSRATSTGELFF
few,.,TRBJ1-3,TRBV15,TGTGCCACCAGCAGAGATTCCGGAAACACCATATATTTT,CATSRDSGNTIYF
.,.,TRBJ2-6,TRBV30,TGTGCCTCGGACGGCTCTGGGGCCAACGTCCTGACTTTC,CASDGSGANVLTF
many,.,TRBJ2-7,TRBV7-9,TGTGCCAGCAGCTTAGCCACAGGGTTCGAGCAGTACTTC,CASSLATGFEQYF
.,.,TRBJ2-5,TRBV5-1,TGCGCCAGCACCAACCCCCAAGGAGGGGCCGGATTGGAGACCCAGTACTTC,CASTNPQGGAGLETQYF
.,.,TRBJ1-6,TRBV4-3,TGCGCCAGCAGCCAAGATACGGTTGGACCCCTCCACTTT,CASSQDTVGPLHF
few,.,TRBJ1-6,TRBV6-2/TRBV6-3,TGTGCCAGCCATCCGCAGGGCCCGGGAAATTCACCCCTCCACTTT,CASHPQGPGNSPLHF
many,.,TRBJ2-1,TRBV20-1,TGCAGTGCTAGAGAGCCCTCATACAATGAGCAGTTCTTC,CSAREPSYNEQFF
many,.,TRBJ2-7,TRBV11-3,TGTGCCAGCAGCTTTAGCGTACCCTCCTACGAGCAGTACTTC,CASSFSVPSYEQYF
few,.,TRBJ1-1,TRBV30,TGTGCCTGGAGGTCCGTGGGGGGGGCGCTCCCTTTCTTT,CAWRSVGGALPFF
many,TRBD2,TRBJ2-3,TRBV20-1,TGCAGTGCTAGAGGGCTAGCGGGGGGGCGGGGGACAGCAGATACGCAGTATTTT,CSARGLAGGRGTADTQYF
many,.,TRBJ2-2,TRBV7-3,TGTGCCAGCAGCTCCCTCATAGGCGGGGAGCTGTTTTTT,CASSSLIGGELFF
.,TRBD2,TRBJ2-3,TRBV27,TGTGCCAGCAGTTCGCGCTTTAGCGGGAGGGTGGATACGCAGTATTTT,CASSSRFSGRVDTQYF
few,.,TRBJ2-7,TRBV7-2,TGTGCCAGCAGCTATATGGCTGCCTACGAGCAGTACTTC,CASSYMAAYEQYF
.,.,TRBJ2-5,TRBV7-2,TGTGCCAGCAGCCAGCATATAGCGGATCAGACCCAGTACTTC,CASSQHIADQTQYF
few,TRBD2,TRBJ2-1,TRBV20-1,TGCAGTGCTAGCCCGGCGGGGGCCAGCGGGGGGGCAGAAGTTTACAATGAGCAGTTCTTC,CSASPAGASGGAEVYNEQFF
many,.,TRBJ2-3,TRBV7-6,TGTGCCAGCAGCTTAGGTTGGGAGCGGTCCACAGATACGCAGTATTTT,CASSLGWERSTDTQYF
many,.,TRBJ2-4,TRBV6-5,TGTGCCAGCAGTTACTCTACAGGGAAGAACATTCAGTACTTC,CASSYSTGKNIQYF
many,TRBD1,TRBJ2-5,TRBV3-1,TGTGCCAGCAGTCGACGAGACAGGGGGCTTCAAGAGACCCAGTACTTC,CASSRRDRGLQETQYF
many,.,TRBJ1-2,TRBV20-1,TGCAGTGCTAGGGGGGGAGGGCGTCAGGCCTATGGCTACACCTTC,CSARGGGRQAYGYTF
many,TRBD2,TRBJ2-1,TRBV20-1,TGCAGTGCTAGAGATAGGGCTAGCGGGAGTATGGGTGAGCAGTTCTTC,CSARDRASGSMGEQFF
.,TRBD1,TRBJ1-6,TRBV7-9,TGTGCCAGCAGCTTATTTACAGGGGACTCCTATAATTCACCCCTCCACTTT,CASSLFTGDSYNSPLHF
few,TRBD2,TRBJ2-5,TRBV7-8,TGTGCCAGCAGCTTAGGATTTGTACGTGGGGCGGGGGTGGAGACCCAGTACTTC,CASSLGFVRGAGVETQYF
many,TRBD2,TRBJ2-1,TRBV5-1,TGCGCCAGCAGCTTGGAGGGCGGGAGTGTAAATGAGCAGTTCTTC,CASSLEGGSVNEQFF
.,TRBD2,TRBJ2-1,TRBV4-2,TGTGCCAGCAGCCCCCGGGCCAGCGGGGGGAGAAATGAGCAGTTCTTC,CASSPRASGGRNEQFF
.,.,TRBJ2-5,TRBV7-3,TGTGCCAGCAGCCCAGGGGGGGTAGAGACCCAGTACTTC,CASSPGGVETQYF
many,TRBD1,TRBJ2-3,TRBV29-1,TGCAGCGTCCCGGACAGGGTCCGCACAGATACGCAGTATTTT,CSVPDRVRTDTQYF
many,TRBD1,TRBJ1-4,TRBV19,TGTGCCAGTAGTCCGCCGGGACAGATTAATGAAAAACTGTTTTTT,CASSPPGQINEKLFF
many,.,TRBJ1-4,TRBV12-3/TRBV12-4,TGTGCCAGCAGTGCTCTTGGGACCCGAAATGAAAAACTGTTTTTT,CASSALGTRNEKLFF
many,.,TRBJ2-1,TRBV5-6,TGTGCCAGCCGCCTTGGAGGAGGGGCGGTGTTAGATGAGCAGTTCTTC,CASRLGGGAVLDEQFF
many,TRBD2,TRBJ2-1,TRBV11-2,TGTGCCAGCAGCACTCCCCCGGGACTAGCGTCAAGCTCCTACAATGAGCAGTTCTTC,CASSTPPGLASSSYNEQFF
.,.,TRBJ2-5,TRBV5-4,TGTGCCAGCACTGTCCAGACCCAGTACTTC,CASTVQTQYF
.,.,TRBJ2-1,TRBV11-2,TGTGCCAGCAGCTCCAAGAGGCTCGCTGAGCAGTTCTTC,CASSSKRLAEQFF
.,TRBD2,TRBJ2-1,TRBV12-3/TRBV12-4,TGTGCCAGCAGTTCGCGACTAGCGGGAGTAAGCGAGCAGTTCTTC,CASSSRLAGVSEQFF
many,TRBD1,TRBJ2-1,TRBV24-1,TGTGCCACCAGTGACCAGACAGGGGGTGGCTACAATGAGCAGTTCTTC,CATSDQTGGGYNEQFF
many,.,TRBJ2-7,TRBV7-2,TGTGCCAGTACACCGGCCTACGAGCAGTACTTC,CASTPAYEQYF
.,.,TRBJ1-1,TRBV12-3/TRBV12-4,TGTGCCAGCACCCCCGGGCAGGGGCTGAACACTGAAGCTTTCTTT,CASTPGQGLNTEAFF
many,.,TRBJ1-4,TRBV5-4,TGTGCCAGCAGCTCTGGGACACCCCAAGGGAATGAAAAACTGTTTTTT,CASSSGTPQGNEKLFF
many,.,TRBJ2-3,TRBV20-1,TGCAGTGCTCAAAGGGACGTCTCTAGCAGCACAGATACGCAGTATTTT,CSAQRDVSSSTDTQYF
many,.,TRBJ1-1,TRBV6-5,TGTGCCAGCAGTTACTCCCCTCCGGACAGCAACACTGAAGCTTTCTTT,CASSYSPPDSNTEAFF
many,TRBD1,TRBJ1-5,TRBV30,TGTGCCTGGAGGCCCCGAGGACAGGGTAGCAATCAGCCCCAGCATTTT,CAWRPRGQGSNQPQHF
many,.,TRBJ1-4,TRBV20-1,TGCAGTGCGCCCATGGTCCTTAATGAAAAACTGTTTTTT,CSAPMVLNEKLFF
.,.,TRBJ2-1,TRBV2,TGTGCCAGCAGTGTCACTATCAGCTCCTACAATGAGCAGTTCTTC,CASSVTISSYNEQFF
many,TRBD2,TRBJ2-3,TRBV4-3,TGCGCCAGCAGCCAAGATCGACTAGCGGGCCGCACAGATACGCAGTATTTT,CASSQDRLAGRTDTQYF
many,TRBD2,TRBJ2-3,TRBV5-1,TGCGCCAGCAGCTTGGGACTAGCGGGGAAGGATACGCAGTATTTT,CASSLGLAGKDTQYF